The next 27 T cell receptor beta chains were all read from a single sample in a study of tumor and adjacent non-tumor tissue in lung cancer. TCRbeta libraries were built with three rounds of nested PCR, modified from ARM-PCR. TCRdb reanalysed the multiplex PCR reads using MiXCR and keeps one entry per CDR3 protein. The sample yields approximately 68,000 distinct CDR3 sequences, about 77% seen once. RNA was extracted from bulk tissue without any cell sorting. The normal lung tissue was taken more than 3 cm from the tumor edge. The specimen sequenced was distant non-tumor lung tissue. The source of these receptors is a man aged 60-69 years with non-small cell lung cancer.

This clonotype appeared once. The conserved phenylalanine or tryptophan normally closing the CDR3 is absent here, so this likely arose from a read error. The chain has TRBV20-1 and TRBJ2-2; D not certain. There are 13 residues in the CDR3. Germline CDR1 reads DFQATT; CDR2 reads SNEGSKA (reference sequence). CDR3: CSARGANTGELFS. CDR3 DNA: TGCAGTGCCAGAGGTGCGAACACCGGGGAGCTGTTTTCT.

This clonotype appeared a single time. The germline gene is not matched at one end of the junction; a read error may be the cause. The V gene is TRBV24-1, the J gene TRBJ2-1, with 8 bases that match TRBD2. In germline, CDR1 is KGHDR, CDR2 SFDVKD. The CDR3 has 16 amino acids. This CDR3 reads CATSDWSGRSYSELFF. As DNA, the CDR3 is TGTGCCACCAGTGATTGGAGCGGGAGATCCTACAGTGAGCTGTTCTTC.

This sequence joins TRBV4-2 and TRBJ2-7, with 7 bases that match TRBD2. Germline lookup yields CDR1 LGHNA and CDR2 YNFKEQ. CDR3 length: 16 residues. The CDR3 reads CVRSREGAGASYEQYF. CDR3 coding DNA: TGTGTCAGGAGCCGAGAAGGGGCGGGAGCGTCCTACGAGCAGTACTTC.

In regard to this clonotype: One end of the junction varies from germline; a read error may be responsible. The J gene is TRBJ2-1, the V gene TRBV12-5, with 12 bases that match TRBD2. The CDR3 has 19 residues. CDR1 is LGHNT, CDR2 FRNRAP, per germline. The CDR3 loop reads CASGFYSSGRDRSYNEQFF. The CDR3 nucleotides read TGTGCTAGTGGTTTCTACTCTAGCGGGAGGGACCGCTCCTACAATGAACAGTTCTTC.

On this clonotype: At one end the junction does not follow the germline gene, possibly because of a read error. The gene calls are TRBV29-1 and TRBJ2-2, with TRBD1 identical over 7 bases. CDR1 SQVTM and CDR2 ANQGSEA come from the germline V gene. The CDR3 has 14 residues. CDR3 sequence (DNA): TGCAGCATCGCCACAGGGGATAACACCGGGGAGCTATTTTTT. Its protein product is CSIATGDNTGELFF.

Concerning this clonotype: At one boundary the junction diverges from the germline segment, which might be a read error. The CDR3 loop reads CANSMGGRSSGNTIYF. In DNA, the CDR3 is TGTGCCAACAGCATGGGAGGGAGGAGCTCTGGAAACACCATATATTTT. The chain combines TRBV9 with TRBJ1-3; D is uncertain. This CDR3 has 16 residues. The germline V gene has CDR1 SGDLS and CDR2 YYNGEE.

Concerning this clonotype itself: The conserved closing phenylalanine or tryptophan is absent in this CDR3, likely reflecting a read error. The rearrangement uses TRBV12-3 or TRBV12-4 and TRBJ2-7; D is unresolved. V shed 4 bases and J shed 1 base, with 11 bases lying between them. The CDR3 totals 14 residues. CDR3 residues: CASSSYERSYEQYL. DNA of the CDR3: TGTGCCAGCAGTTCTTATGAGAGGTCCTACGAGCAGTACTTG.

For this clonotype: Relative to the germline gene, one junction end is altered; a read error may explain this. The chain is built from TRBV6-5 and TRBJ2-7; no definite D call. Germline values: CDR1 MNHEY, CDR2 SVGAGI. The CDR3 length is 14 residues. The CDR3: CVSSYERNSYEEYF. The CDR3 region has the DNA TGTGTCAGCAGTTACGAACGGAACTCCTACGAAGAGTACTTC.

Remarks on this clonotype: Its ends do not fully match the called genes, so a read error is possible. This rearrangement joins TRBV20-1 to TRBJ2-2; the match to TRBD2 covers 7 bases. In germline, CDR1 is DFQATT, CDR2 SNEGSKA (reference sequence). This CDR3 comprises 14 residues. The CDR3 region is CSTDVQRGTRELFF. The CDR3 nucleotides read TGCAGTACAGATGTCCAGCGGGGCACCCGGGAGCTGTTTTTT.

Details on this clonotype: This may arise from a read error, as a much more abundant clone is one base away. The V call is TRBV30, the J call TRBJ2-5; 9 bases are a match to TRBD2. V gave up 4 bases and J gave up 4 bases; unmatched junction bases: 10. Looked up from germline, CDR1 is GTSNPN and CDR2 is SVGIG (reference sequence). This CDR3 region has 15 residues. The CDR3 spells CAWIVIAGAAETQYF. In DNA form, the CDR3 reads TGTGCCTGGATTGTAATAGCGGGAGCCGCAGAGACCCAGTACTTC.

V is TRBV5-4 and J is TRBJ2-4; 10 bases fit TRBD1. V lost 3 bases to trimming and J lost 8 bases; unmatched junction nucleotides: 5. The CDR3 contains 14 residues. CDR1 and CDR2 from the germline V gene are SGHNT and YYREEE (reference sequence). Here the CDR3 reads CASSSAGTGDIQYF. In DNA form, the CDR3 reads TGTGCCAGCAGCTCGGCCGGGACAGGGGACATTCAGTACTTC.

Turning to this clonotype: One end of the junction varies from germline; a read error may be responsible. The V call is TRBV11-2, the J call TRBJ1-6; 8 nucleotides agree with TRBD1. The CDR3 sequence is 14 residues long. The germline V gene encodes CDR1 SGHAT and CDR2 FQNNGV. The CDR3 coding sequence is TGTGCCAGAAGCTTAGACAGGGGTAATTCACCCCTCCACTTT. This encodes CARSLDRGNSPLHF.

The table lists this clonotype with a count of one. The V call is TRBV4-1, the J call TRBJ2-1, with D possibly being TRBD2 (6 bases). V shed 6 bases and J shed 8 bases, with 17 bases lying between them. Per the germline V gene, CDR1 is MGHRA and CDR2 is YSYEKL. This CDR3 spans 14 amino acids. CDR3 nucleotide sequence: TGCGCCAGCAGTATCGGAGGGGCGTCTGATGAGCAGTTCTTC. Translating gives CASSIGGASDEQFF.

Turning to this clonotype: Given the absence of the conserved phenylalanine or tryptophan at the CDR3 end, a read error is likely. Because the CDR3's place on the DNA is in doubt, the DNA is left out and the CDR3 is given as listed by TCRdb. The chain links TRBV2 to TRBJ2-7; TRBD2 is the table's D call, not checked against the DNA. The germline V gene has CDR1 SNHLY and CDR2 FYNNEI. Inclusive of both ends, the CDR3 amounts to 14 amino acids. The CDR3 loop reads CASITRPSDHEQYL.

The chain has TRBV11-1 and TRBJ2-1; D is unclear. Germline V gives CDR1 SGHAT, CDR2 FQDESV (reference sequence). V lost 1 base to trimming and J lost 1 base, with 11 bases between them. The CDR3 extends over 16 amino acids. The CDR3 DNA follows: TGTGCCAGCAGCTTAGAAAGGGCGGCTTCCTACAATGAGCAGTTCTTC. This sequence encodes CASSLERAASYNEQFF.

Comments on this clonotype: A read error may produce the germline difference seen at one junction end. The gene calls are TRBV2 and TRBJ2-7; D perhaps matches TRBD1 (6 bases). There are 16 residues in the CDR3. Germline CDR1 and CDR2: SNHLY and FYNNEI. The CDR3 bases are TGTGCCAGAAGTGAAGCGGCCGTCATACAGGGATACGAGCAGTATTTC. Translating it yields CARSEAAVIQGYEQYF.

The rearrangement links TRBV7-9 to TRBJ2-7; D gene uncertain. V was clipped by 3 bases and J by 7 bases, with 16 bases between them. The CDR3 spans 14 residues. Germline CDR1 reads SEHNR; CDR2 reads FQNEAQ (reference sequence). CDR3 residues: CASSFDVGPQEQYF. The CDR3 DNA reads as TGTGCCAGCAGCTTTGATGTAGGGCCCCAGGAGCAGTACTTC.

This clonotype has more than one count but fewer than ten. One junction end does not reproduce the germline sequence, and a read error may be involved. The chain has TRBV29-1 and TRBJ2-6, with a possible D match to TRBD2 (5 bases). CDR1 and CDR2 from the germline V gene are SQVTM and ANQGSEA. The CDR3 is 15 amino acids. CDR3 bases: TGCGGCGTGAGGGTCTCTAGTTCGAGGGCCAACGTCCTGACTTTC. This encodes CGVRVSSSRANVLTF.

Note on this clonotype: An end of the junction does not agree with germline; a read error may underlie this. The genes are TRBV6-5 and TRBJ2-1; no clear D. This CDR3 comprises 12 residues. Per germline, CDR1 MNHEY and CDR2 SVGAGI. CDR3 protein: CASHPSNNELFF. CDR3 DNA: TGTGCCAGTCACCCCAGTAACAATGAGCTGTTTTTC.

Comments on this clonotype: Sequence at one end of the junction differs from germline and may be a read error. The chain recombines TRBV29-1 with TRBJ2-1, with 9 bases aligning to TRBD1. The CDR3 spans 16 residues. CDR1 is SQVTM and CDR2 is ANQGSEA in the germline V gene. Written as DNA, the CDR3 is TGCAGCGTGGAAGTCCCGGCCGGGACAGGGTTCAATGAGCAGTCCTTC. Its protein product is CSVEVPAGTGFNEQSF.

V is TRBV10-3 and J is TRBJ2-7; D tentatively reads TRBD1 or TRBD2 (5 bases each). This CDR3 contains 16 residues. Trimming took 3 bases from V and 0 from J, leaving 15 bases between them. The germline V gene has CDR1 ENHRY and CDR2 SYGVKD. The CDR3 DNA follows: TGTGCCATCAGTGACTGGGGGACCAGGAGCTCCTACGAGCAGTACTTC. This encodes CAISDWGTRSSYEQYF.

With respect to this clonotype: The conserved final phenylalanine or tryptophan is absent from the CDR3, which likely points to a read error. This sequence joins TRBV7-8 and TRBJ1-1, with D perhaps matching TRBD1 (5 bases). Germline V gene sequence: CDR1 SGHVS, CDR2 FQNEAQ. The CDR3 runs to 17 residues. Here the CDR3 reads CASGLAGAGHSRTEAFI. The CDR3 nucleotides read TGTGCCAGCGGCTTAGCCGGGGCAGGTCATAGTCGGACTGAAGCTTTCATT.

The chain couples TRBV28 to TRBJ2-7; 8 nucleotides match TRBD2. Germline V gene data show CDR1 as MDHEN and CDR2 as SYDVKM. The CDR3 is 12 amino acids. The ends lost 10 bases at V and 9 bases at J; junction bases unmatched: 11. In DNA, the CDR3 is TGTGCCAACACGGCTATCGGGAGGGGGCAGTACTTC. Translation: CANTAIGRGQYF. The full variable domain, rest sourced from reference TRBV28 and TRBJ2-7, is DVKVTQSSRYLVKRTGEKVFLECVQDMDHENMFWYRQDPGLGLRLIYFSYDVKMKEKGDIPEGYSVSREKKERFSLILESASTNQTSMYLCANTAIGRGQYFGPGTRLTVT.

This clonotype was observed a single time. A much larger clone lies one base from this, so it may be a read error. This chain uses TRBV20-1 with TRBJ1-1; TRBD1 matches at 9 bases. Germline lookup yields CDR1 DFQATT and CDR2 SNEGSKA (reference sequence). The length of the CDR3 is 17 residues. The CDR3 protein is CNARDSGTGTLNTEAFF. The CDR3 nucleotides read TGCAATGCTAGAGACTCCGGGACAGGGACCCTGAACACTGAAGCTTTCTTT.

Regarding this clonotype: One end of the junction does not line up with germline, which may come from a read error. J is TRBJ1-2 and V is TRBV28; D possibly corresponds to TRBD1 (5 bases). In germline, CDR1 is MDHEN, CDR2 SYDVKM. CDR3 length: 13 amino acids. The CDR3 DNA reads TGCACCAGAAGTTTCTCCAGGACAATCGGCTACACCTTC. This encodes CTRSFSRTIGYTF.

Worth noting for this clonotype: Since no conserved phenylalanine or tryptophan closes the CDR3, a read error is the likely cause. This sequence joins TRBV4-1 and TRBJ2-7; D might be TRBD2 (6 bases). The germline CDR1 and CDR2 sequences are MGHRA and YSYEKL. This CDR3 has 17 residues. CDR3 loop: CTSSQHWVGRRGYEQYY. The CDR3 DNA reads TGCACCAGCAGCCAACATTGGGTTGGCAGGAGGGGATACGAGCAGTACTAC.

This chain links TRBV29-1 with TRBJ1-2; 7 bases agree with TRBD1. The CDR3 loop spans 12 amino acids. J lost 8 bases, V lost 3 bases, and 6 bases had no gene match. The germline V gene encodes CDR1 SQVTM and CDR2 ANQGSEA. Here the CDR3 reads CSVEWDREGYTF. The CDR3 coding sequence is TGCAGCGTTGAGTGGGACAGAGAGGGCTACACCTTC.